The clone carrying this T cell receptor (beta chain) has a count of ten or more. Trimming cost V 4 bases and J 0 bases, with 6 bases left between them. The CDR3 consists of 12 residues. Germline V CDR1 and CDR2: SQVTM, ANQGSEA. This specimen belongs to a study of response to subunit inactivated influenza vaccine. TCRdb processed the RT-PCR reads anew with MiXCR; each CDR3 protein has one entry. The sample yields 160,000 or so distinct CDR3 sequences, approximately 10% seen once. The rearrangement uses TRBV29-1 and TRBJ1-1; D remains unclear. The sequencing used non-naive T cells sorted from PBMCs, collected roughly 46 days after vaccination. This TCR was sampled from a man between 50 and 59 years old who received an inactivated influenza vaccine. CDR3 amino acids: CSVGMLNTEAFF. For the CDR3, the DNA is TGCAGCGTTGGTATGCTGAACACTGAAGCTTTCTTT.